This T cell receptor (beta chain) was captured by sequencing in a study of Ad26.COV2.S vaccination and SARS-CoV-2 variants. Assay: immunoSEQ multiplex PCR; the TCRdb copy retains only in-frame clones and omits some. The sample consists of 350,000 to 600,000 clones, roughly nine tenths of them appearing once. The CDR3 length is 13 residues. V dropped 4 bases and J dropped 4 bases, with 10 bases sitting between them. With respect to this clone: Its antigen is as yet unknown.

Treatment reported: some 19 received Ad26.COV2.S at low or high dose, single or two shots; roughly five received placebo; per-sample allocation not given. Repertoires come from day 63 after the first vaccine or placebo injection. This Boston cohort included adults aged 18-55 years. The vaccine delivered Wuhan-strain SARS-CoV-2 spike through an Ad26 vector. Findings and limits, study-wide: Vaccine recipients posted higher spike-specific TCR breadth than their placebo counterparts.

The source material was peripheral blood, sampled in a trial of Ad26.COV2.S vaccine versus placebo. The chain uses TRBV12-3 or TRBV12-4 and TRBJ1-1; D remains unclear. The receptor was derived from a person between 18 and 60 years old who received the Ad26.COV2.S COVID-19 vaccine or a placebo. CDR3 amino acids: CASSSDEGTEAFF. In nucleotides, the CDR3 is TGTGCCAGCAGTTCGGACGAGGGCACTGAAGCTTTCTTT.